Listed here are 15 T cell receptor beta chains from one sample, sequenced in a study of blood T cells in healthy people across ages (dated by TCRdb to between 2014 and 2016). The protocol used for the library was 5' RACE. Instrument on record: Illumina HiSeq 2500. A second roughly 7 to 12 cycle PCR used a sample-barcoded 5' primer and a J-beta primer mix. TCRdb redid the processing of the public reads, applying fastp at Q25 and MiXCR, and retained in-frame beta chains. CDR3 protein duplicates are merged, each entry listing the most common genes and DNA. A total of over 1,300,000 distinct CDR3 sequences appear in this sample, roughly 60% of them only once. The ten biggest clones cover roughly 7% of the sample. The material sequenced was blood. These receptor sequences come from a young man in good health.

The chain has TRBV7-2 and TRBJ2-1, with 8 bases identical to TRBD1. Germline V lookup: CDR1 SGHTA, CDR2 FQGNSA. Trimming cost V 7 bases and J 5 bases; bases outside gene matches: 13. This CDR3 is 16 amino acids long. CDR3 sequence: CASTQRLTGVNNEQFF. CDR3 nucleotide sequence: TGTGCCAGCACCCAAAGGCTGACAGGGGTCAACAATGAGCAGTTCTTC. Full variable domain (rest looked up from reference TRBV7-2 and TRBJ2-1): GAGVSQSPSNKVTEKGKDVELRCDPISGHTALYWYRQSLGQGLEFLIYFQGNSAPDKSGLPSDRFSAERTGGSVSTLTIQRTQQEDSAVYLCASTQRLTGVNNEQFFGPGTRLTVL.

In DNA, the CDR3 is TGTGCCAGCATCAAGGTGGGGGCAGGCCAAGAGACCCAGTACTTC. It codes for CASIKVGAGQETQYF. The rearrangement links TRBV5-6 to TRBJ2-5, with D perhaps TRBD1 (6 bases). The CDR3 totals 15 residues. V was cut by 6 bases and J by 1 base, with 16 bases left in between. Per the germline V gene, CDR1 is SGHDT and CDR2 is YYEEEE. Full variable domain (rest looked up from reference TRBV5-6 and TRBJ2-5): DAGVTQSPTHLIKTRGQQVTLRCSPKSGHDTVSWYQQALGQGPQFIFQYYEEEERQRGNFPDRFSGHQFPNYSSELNVNALLLGDSALYLCASIKVGAGQETQYFGPGTRLLVL.

This clonotype was counted a few times. The chain carries TRBV7-6 and TRBJ2-3; unclear D gene. The CDR3 covers 15 residues. Trimming removed 2 bases at V and 1 base at J, with 10 bases between. Per the germline V gene, CDR1 is SGHVS and CDR2 is FNYEAQ. CDR3 region: CASSLRPDRTDTQYF. For the CDR3, the DNA is TGTGCCAGCAGCTTACGACCAGACCGCACAGATACGCAGTATTTT.

The rearrangement joins TRBV10-3 to TRBJ2-1, with 10 bases matching TRBD2. This CDR3 comprises 18 residues. Trimming at V came to 2 bases and at J to 1 base, leaving 8 bases not matched to a gene. Germline loops: CDR1 ENHRY, CDR2 SYGVKD. In nucleotides, the CDR3 is TGTGCCATCAGTGAGAGGGGGAAACTAGCGGGGTCCTACAATGAGCAGTTCTTC. It encodes CAISERGKLAGSYNEQFF.

The chain has TRBV5-1 and TRBJ2-7, with no clear D. The CDR3 is 14 residues long. The V gene lost 2 bases and the J gene lost 4 bases, with 13 bases spanning the gap. The germline V gene encodes CDR1 SGHRS and CDR2 YFSETQ. The CDR3 loop reads CASSFPPFSYEQYF. For the CDR3, the DNA is TGCGCCAGCAGCTTCCCCCCTTTTTCGTACGAGCAGTACTTC.

The gene calls are TRBV4-1 and TRBJ2-5; a weak D match, TRBD2 (5 bases). Judging by the DNA end, TRBJ2-7 fits better; the J call may be wrong. The CDR3 runs 16 residues. The germline V gene has CDR1 MGHRA and CDR2 YSYEKL. Here the CDR3 reads CASSHRRLSVSSEQYF. CDR3 nucleotide sequence: TGCGCCAGCAGCCACAGGAGGCTCTCGGTATCAAGCGAGCAGTACTTC.

The sample holds a few counts of this clonotype. The J gene is TRBJ2-1, the V gene TRBV2; D might be TRBD1 (6 bases). Trimming left V 9 bases short and J 5 bases short, with 11 bases between. Per germline, CDR1 SNHLY and CDR2 FYNNEI. The CDR3 covers 12 residues. The CDR3 spells CASSGHHNEQFF. The DNA for the CDR3 is TGTGCCAGTTCGGGACACCACAATGAGCAGTTCTTC.

The CDR3 here is CASSQWGLAGTDTQYF. CDR3 nucleotides: TGTGCCAGCAGCCAGTGGGGACTAGCGGGCACAGATACGCAGTATTTT. The V and J genes are TRBV4-2 and TRBJ2-3; TRBD2 agrees at 11 bases. The CDR3 loop spans 16 amino acids. Trimming removed 3 bases from V and 1 base from J; junction bases left unmatched: 3. Germline CDR1 is LGHNA and CDR2 is YNFKEQ.

This clonotype has a single count. The CDR3 here is CASSPTAGGPTDTQYF. Here the CDR3 DNA reads TGTGCCAGCAGTCCGACTGCAGGAGGGCCCACAGATACGCAGTATTTT. The rearrangement uses TRBV25-1 and TRBJ2-3; the D gene is possibly TRBD2 (6 bases). Deletions cut 5 bases from V and 2 bases from J, with 17 bases between. Germline V gives CDR1 MGHDK, CDR2 SYGVNS. The CDR3 has 16 residues.

The chain has TRBV6-5 and TRBJ2-7; 7 nucleotides match TRBD1. After removal of 8 bases from V and 7 bases from J, the junction contained 5 bases not matched to a gene. Looked up from germline, CDR1 is MNHEY and CDR2 is SVGAGI. This CDR3 comprises 11 residues. CDR3 nucleotides: TGTGCCAGCCACGACAGGGAGGAGCAGTACTTC. Its protein product is CASHDREEQYF.

The chain has TRBV9 and TRBJ1-2, with TRBD1 matching 10 bases. Losses at the gene ends were 4 bases for V and 2 bases for J; bases not matched to a gene: 5. This CDR3 spans 15 amino acids. The germline V gene has CDR1 SGDLS and CDR2 YYNGEE. CDR3 sequence reads: CASSITTGGNYGYTF. CDR3 in DNA: TGTGCCAGCAGCATAACGACAGGGGGCAACTATGGCTACACCTTC.

The chain carries TRBV20-1 and TRBJ1-5; no clear D gene. V shed 0 bases and J shed 0 bases, with 9 bases lying between them. CDR1 DFQATT and CDR2 SNEGSKA come from the germline V gene (reference sequence). The CDR3 runs 15 residues. The CDR3 DNA follows: TGCAGTGCTAGAGAGAGATTAATTAGCAATCAGCCCCAGCATTTT. It specifies CSARERLISNQPQHF.

The chain has TRBV6-5 and TRBJ2-1; no clear D. The germline CDR1 and CDR2 sequences are MNHEY and SVGAGI. This CDR3 comprises 14 residues. V shed 5 bases and J shed 7 bases, with 15 bases lying between them. The CDR3 spells CASSLDPTRNEQFF. DNA of the CDR3: TGTGCCAGCAGTCTCGACCCGACCAGAAATGAGCAGTTCTTC.

The chain joins TRBV27 to TRBJ2-3; 7 positions agree with TRBD2. With 7 bases clipped from V and 4 bases from J, the junction kept 11 bases outside the gene matches. Germline CDR1 is MNHEY and CDR2 is SMNVEV (reference sequence). This CDR3 has 15 amino acids. CDR3 sequence (DNA): TGTGCCAGCACCCCGGATGGTAGCGGGTCAGATACGCAGTATTTT. It is translated as CASTPDGSGSDTQYF.

The V gene is TRBV10-3, the J gene TRBJ2-3; 7 positions agree with TRBD1. After removal of 2 bases from V and 0 bases from J, the junction contained 2 bases not matched to a gene. The CDR3 is 15 amino acids. Per the germline V gene, CDR1 is ENHRY and CDR2 is SYGVKD. The CDR3 sequence: CAISEGQASTDTQYF. Here the CDR3 DNA reads TGTGCCATCAGTGAGGGACAGGCGAGCACAGATACGCAGTATTTT.